Sequencing of this TCR beta chain was carried out in a study of blood T cells in healthy people across ages. Primed by a sample-barcoded 5' primer and a J-beta primer mix, a second PCR proceeded for about 6 to 12 cycles. A single record per CDR3 protein comes from TCRdb applying MiXCR to the 5' RACE reads. The sample lists some 790,000 distinct CDR3 sequences, 25% to 30% occurring once. Sequencing was done on a sample of blood. This clonotype was obtained from a woman of 80 years or more in good health.

The CDR3 loop reads CASKGGQQGVNGNQPQHF. The CDR3 coding sequence is TGTGCCAGCAAAGGGGGGCAACAGGGGGTGAACGGCAATCAGCCCCAGCATTTT. The chain is built from TRBV6-1 and TRBJ1-5; 8 bases map to TRBD1. In germline, CDR1 is MNHNS, CDR2 SASEGT. The CDR3 is made up of 18 amino acids. V was clipped by 7 bases and J by 2 bases; unmatched bases: 16.